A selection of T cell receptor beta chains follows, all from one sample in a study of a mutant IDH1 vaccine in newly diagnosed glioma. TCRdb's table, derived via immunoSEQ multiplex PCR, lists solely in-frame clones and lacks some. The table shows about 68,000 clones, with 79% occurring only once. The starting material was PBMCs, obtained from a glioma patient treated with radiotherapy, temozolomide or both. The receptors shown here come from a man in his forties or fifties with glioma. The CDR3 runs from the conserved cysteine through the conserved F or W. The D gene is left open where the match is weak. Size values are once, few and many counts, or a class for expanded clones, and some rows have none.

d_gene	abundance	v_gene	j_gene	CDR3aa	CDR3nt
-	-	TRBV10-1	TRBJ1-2	CASSEDRPYGYTF	TGCGCCAGCAGTGAGGACAGGCCCTATGGCTACACCTTC
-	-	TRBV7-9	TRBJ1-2	CASSLGRGVPTNYGYTF	TGTGCCAGCAGCTTGGGGCGGGGAGTACCGACTAACTATGGCTACACCTTC
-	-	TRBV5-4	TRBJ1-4	CASSGGALGGKLFF	TGTGCCAGCAGCGGCGGGGCCTTGGGGGGAAAACTGTTTTTT
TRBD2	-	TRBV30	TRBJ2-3	CAWSAVAGGTDTQYF	TGTGCCTGGAGTGCGGTAGCGGGGGGCACAGATACGCAGTATTTT
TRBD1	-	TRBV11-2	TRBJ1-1	CASKGQGAIQAFF	TGTGCCAGCAAAGGACAGGGGGCAATTCAAGCTTTCTTT
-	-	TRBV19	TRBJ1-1	CASSIQGGLAFF	TGTGCCAGTAGTATACAGGGTGGCTTGGCTTTCTTT
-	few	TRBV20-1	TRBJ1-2	CSARGSYGYTF	TGCAGTGCTAGGGGGAGCTATGGCTACACCTTC
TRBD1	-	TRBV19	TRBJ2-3	CASSSSTGGRTDTQYF	TGTGCCAGTAGTTCTTCCACAGGGGGCCGGACAGATACGCAGTATTTT
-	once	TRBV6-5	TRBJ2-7	CASSYLNTGEQYF	TGTGCCAGCAGTTACCTCAACACTGGCGAGCAGTACTTC
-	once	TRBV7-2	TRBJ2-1	CASSLGGGRTYNEQFF	TGTGCCAGCAGCTTAGGGGGGGGCCGAACCTACAATGAGCAGTTCTTC
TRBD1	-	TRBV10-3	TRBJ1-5	CAVQGADQPQHF	TGTGCCGTGCAGGGGGCGGATCAGCCCCAGCATTTT
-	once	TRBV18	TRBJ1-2	CASSPGVRQAGYGYTF	TGTGCCAGCTCACCTGGAGTTCGACAGGCGGGCTATGGCTACACCTTC
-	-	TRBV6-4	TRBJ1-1	CASSDGTSNTEAFF	TGTGCCAGCAGCGACGGGACTTCGAACACTGAAGCTTTCTTT
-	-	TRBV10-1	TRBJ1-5	CASSDEIQDNRNQPQHF	TGCGCCAGCAGTGACGAAATACAGGACAACCGCAATCAGCCCCAGCATTTT
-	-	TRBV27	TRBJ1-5	CASKLSSNQPQHF	TGTGCCAGCAAACTTAGTAGCAATCAGCCCCAGCATTTT
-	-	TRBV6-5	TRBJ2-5	CASRPTGLTQETQYF	TGTGCCAGCAGACCTACGGGACTCACCCAAGAGACCCAGTACTTC
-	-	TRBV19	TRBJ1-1	CASSKAWGGNTEAFF	TGTGCCAGTAGTAAGGCATGGGGGGGAAACACTGAAGCTTTCTTT
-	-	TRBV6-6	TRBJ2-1	CASSLDRHEQFF	TGTGCCAGCAGCTTAGACAGGCATGAGCAGTTCTTC
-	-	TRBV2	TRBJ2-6	CASTASGANVLTF	TGTGCCAGCACCGCGTCTGGGGCCAACGTCCTGACTTTC
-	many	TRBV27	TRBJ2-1	CASSFEGNEQFF	TGTGCCAGCAGTTTCGAGGGTAATGAGCAGTTCTTC
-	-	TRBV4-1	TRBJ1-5	CASSQDTGRDQPQHF	TGCGCCAGCAGCCAGGACACAGGGCGAGATCAGCCCCAGCATTTT
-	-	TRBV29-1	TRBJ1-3	CSVTGLSGNTIYF	TGCAGCGTTACAGGGCTCTCTGGAAACACCATATATTTT
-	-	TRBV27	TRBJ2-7	CASSFLQGGAYEQYF	TGTGCCAGCAGTTTCCTCCAGGGGGGCGCTTACGAGCAGTACTTC
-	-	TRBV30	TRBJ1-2	CAWSVGSARGYTF	TGTGCCTGGAGTGTCGGGTCAGCTCGGGGCTACACCTTC
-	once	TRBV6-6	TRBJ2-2	CASSRSPGSNTGELFF	TGTGCCAGCTCGCGAAGCCCGGGGTCGAACACCGGGGAGCTGTTTTTT
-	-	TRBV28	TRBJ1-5	CASSLTGNAQPQHF	TGTGCCAGCAGCCTAACAGGGAACGCTCAGCCCCAGCATTTT
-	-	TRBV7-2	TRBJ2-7	CASSPRGLSYEQYF	TGTGCCAGCAGCCCCCGGGGCCTTTCCTACGAGCAGTACTTC
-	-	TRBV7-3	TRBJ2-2	CASSLHPNTGELFF	TGTGCCAGCAGCTTACATCCGAACACCGGGGAGCTGTTTTTT
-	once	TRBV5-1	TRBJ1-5	CASSLDHPNQPQHF	TGCGCCAGCAGCTTAGACCACCCCAATCAGCCCCAGCATTTT
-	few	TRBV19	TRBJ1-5	CASSIEGQNSNQPQHF	TGTGCCAGTAGTATAGAAGGACAGAATAGCAATCAGCCCCAGCATTTT
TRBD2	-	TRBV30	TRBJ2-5	CAWSSGGGAGETQYF	TGTGCCTGGAGTTCGGGCGGGGGGGCTGGTGAGACCCAGTACTTC
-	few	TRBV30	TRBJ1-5	CAWSGTYYQPQHF	TGTGCCTGGAGCGGGACATACTATCAGCCCCAGCATTTT
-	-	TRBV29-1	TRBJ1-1	CSVFRNTEAFF	TGCAGCGTTTTCAGGAACACTGAAGCTTTCTTT
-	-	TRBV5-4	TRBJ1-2	CASSLVGANRYTF	TGTGCCAGCAGCCTCGTTGGGGCGAATCGCTACACCTTC
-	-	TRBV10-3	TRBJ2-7	CAIRDGPYEQYF	TGTGCCATCCGGGACGGACCCTACGAGCAGTACTTC
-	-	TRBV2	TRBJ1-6	CASSGVGSRNNSPLHF	TGTGCCAGCAGTGGGGTCGGGTCTCGGAATAATTCACCCCTCCACTTT
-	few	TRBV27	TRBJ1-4	CASSLERGSEKLFF	TGTGCCAGCAGTTTAGAAAGGGGAAGTGAAAAACTGTTTTTT
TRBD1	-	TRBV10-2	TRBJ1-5	CASSEPDRARQPQHF	TGCGCCAGCAGTGAACCTGACAGGGCTCGACAGCCCCAGCATTTT
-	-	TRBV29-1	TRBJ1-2	CSVEDHANYGYTF	TGCAGCGTTGAAGATCACGCTAACTATGGCTACACCTTC
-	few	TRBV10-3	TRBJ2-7	CAINNGSSYEQYF	TGTGCCATCAATAACGGCAGCTCCTACGAGCAGTACTTC
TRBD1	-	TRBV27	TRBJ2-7	CASSRGQGRSYEQYF	TGTGCCAGCAGCCGAGGACAGGGACGCTCCTACGAGCAGTACTTC